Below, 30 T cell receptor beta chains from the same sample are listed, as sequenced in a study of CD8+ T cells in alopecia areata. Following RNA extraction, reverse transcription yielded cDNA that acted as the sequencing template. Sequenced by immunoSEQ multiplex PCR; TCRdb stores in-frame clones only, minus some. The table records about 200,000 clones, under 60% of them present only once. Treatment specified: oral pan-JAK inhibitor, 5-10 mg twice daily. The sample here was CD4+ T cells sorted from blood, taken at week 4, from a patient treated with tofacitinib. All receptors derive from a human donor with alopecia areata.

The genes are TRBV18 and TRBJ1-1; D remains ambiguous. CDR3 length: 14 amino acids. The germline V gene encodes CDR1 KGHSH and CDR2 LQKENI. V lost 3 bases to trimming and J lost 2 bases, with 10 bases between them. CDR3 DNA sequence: TGTGCCAGCTCACCCAATCCGACAAACACTGAAGCTTTCTTT. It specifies CASSPNPTNTEAFF.

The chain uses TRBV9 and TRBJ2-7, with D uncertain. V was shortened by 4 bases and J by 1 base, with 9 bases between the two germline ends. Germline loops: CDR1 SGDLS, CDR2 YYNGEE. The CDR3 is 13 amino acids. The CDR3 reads CASSPSPSYEQYF. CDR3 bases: TGTGCCAGCAGCCCAAGTCCTTCCTACGAGCAGTACTTC.

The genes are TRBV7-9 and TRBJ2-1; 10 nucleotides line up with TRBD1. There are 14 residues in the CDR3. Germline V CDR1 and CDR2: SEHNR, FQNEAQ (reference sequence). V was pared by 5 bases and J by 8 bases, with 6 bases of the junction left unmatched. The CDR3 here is CASSRGQGVDEQFF. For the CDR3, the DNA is TGTGCCAGCAGCAGAGGACAGGGGGTTGATGAGCAGTTCTTC.

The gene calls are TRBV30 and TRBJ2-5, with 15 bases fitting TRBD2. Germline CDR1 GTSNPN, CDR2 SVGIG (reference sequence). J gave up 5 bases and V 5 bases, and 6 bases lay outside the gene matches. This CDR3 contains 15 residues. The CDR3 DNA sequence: TGTGCCTGGGGCCCGGGACTAGCGGGGGGCGAGACCCAGTACTTC. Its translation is CAWGPGLAGGETQYF.

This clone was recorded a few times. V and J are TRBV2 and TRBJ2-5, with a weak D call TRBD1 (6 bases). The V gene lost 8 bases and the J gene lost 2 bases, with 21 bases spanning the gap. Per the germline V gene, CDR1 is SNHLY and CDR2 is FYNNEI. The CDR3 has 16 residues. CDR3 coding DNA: TGTGCCAGCTGCCCTCTACAGGGCGGTGGGCAAGAGACCCAGTACTTC. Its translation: CASCPLQGGGQETQYF.

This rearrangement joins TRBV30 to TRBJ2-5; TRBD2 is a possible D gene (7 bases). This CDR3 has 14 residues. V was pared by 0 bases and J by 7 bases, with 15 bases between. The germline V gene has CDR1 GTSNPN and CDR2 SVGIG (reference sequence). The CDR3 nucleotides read TGTGCCTGGAGTGTAGGGGGGGGTACCGGGACCCAGTACTTC. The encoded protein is CAWSVGGGTGTQYF.

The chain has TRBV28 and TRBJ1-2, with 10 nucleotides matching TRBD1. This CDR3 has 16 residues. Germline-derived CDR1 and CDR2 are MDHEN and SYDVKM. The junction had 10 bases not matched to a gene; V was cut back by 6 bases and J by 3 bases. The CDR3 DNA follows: TGTGCCAGCAGCCCAAGGGGACAGGGGTTTGACTATGGCTACACCTTC. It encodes CASSPRGQGFDYGYTF.

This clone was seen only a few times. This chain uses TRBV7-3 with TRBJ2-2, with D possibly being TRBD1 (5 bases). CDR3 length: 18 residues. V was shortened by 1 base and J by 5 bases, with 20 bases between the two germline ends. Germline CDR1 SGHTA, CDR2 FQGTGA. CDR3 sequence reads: CASSLNVFQRGGTGELFF. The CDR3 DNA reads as TGTGCCAGCAGCTTAAATGTATTCCAAAGGGGTGGTACCGGGGAGCTGTTTTTT.

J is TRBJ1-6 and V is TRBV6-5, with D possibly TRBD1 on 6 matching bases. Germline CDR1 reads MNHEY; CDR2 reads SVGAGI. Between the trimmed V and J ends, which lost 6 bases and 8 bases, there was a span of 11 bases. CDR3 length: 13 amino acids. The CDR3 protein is CASRRGQDSPLHF. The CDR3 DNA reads TGTGCCAGCAGACGGGGGCAAGATTCACCCCTCCACTTT.

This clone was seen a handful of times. The CDR3 sequence: CASSHQGSTAFF. CDR3 sequence (DNA): TGTGCCAGCAGTCACCAGGGCAGTACGGCTTTCTTT. V is TRBV7-2 and J is TRBJ1-1, with D perhaps matching TRBD1 (5 bases). Between the trimmed V and J ends, which lost 6 bases and 11 bases, there was a span of 16 bases. The CDR3 covers 12 residues. CDR1 and CDR2 from the germline V gene are SGHTA and FQGNSA.

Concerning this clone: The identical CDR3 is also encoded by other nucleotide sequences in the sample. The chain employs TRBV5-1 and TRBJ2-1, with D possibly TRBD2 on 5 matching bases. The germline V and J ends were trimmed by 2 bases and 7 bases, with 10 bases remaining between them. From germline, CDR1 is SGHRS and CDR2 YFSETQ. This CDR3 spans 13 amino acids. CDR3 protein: CASSFGLRNEQFF. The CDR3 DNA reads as TGCGCCAGCAGCTTCGGACTGAGGAATGAGCAGTTCTTC. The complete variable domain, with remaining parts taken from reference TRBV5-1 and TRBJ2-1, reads KAGVTQTPRYLIKTRGQQVTLSCSPISGHRSVSWYQQTPGQGLQFLFEYFSETQRNKGNFPGRFSGRQFSNSRSEMNVSTLELGDSALYLCASSFGLRNEQFFGPGTRLTVL.

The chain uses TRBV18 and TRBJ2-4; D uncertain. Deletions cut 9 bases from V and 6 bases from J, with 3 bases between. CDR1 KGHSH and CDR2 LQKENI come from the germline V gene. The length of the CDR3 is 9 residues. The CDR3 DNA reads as TGTGCCAGACGAAACATTCAGTACTTC. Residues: CARRNIQYF.

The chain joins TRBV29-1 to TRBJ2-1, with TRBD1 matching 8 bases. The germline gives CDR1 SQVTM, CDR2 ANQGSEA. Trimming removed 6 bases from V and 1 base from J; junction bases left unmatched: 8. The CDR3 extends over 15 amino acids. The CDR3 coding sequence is TGCAGCGTGAGTACAGGGGGGATATCCTACAATGAGCAGTTCTTC. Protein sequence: CSVSTGGISYNEQFF.

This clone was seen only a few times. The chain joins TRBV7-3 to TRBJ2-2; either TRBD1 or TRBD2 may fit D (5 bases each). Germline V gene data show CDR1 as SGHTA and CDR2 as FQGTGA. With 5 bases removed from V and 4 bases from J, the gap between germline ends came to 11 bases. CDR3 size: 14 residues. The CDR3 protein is CASSPARGTGELFF. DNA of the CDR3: TGTGCCAGCAGCCCAGCGAGGGGCACCGGGGAGCTGTTTTTT.

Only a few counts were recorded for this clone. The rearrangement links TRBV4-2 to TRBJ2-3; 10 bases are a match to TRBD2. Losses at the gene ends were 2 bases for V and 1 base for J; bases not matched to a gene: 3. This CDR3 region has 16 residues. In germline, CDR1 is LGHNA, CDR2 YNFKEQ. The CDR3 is CASSQLTSGGTDTQYF. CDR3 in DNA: TGTGCCAGCAGCCAACTCACTAGCGGGGGCACAGATACGCAGTATTTT.

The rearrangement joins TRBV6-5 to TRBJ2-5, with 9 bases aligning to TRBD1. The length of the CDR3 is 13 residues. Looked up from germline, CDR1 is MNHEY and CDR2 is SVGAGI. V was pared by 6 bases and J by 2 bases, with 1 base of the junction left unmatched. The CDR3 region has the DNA TGTGCCAGCAGCGGGACAGGGCAAGAGACCCAGTACTTC. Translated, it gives CASSGTGQETQYF.

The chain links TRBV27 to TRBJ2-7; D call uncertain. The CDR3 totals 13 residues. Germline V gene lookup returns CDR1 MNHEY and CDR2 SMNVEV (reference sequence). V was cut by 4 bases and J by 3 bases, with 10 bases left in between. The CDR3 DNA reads TGTGCCAGCAGTTCCTTTAGACGCTACGAGCAGTACTTC. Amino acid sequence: CASSSFRRYEQYF.

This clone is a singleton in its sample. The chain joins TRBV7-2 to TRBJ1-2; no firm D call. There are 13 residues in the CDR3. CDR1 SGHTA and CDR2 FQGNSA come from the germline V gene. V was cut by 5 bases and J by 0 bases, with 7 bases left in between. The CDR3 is CASSPQANYGYTF. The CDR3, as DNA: TGTGCCAGCAGCCCCCAGGCTAACTATGGCTACACCTTC.

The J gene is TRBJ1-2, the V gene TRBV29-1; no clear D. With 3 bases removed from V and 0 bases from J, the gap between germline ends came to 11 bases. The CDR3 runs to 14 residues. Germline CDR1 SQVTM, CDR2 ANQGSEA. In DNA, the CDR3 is TGCAGCGTTGATCCGGGCGGCGCTAACTATGGCTACACCTTC. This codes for CSVDPGGANYGYTF.

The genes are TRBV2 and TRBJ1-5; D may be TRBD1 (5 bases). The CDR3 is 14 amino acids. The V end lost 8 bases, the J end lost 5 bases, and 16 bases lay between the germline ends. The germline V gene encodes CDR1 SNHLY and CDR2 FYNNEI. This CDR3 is CASGPDGTHQPQHF. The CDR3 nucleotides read TGTGCCAGCGGCCCCGACGGGACCCATCAGCCCCAGCATTTT.

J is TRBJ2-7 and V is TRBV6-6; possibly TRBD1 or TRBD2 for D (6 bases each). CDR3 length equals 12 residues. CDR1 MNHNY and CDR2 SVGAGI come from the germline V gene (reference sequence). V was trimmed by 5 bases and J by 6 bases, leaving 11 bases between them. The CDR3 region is CASSPGALEQYF. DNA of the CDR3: TGTGCCAGCAGTCCGGGGGCACTCGAGCAGTACTTC.

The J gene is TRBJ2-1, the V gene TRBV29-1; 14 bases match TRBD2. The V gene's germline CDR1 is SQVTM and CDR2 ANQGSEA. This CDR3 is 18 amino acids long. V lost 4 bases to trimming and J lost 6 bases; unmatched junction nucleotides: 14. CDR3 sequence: CSVVSPGTSGGWGNEQFF. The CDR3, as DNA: TGCAGCGTTGTATCACCGGGGACTAGCGGGGGTTGGGGCAATGAGCAGTTCTTC.

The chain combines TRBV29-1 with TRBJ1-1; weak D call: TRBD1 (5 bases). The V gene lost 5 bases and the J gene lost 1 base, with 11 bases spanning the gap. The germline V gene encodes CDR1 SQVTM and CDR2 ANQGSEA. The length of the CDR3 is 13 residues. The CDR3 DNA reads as TGCAGCGTTACGCAGGGAACGAACACTGAAGCTTTCTTT. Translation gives CSVTQGTNTEAFF.

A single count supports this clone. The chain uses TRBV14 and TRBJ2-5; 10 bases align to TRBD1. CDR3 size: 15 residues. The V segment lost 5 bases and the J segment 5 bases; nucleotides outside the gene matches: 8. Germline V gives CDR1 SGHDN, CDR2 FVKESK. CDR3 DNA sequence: TGTGCCAGCAGCTGGGACAGGGGATTGACGGAGACCCAGTACTTC. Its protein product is CASSWDRGLTETQYF.

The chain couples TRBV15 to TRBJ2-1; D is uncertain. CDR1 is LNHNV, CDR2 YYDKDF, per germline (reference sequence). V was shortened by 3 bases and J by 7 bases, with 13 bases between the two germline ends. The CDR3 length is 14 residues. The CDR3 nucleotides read TGTGCCACCAGCAGGGGTGTCACTGGGAATGAGCAGTTCTTC. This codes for CATSRGVTGNEQFF. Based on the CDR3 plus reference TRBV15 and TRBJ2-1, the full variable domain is DAMVIQNPRYQVTQFGKPVTLSCSQTLNHNVMYWYQQKSSQAPKLLFHYYDKDFNNEADTPDNFQSRRPNTSFCFLDIRSPGLGDTAMYLCATSRGVTGNEQFFGPGTRLTVL.

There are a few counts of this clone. CDR3 sequence: CASTERASGEQYF. The CDR3 bases are TGCGCCAGCACCGAGAGGGCTTCGGGCGAGCAGTACTTC. This chain links TRBV10-2 with TRBJ2-7; possibly TRBD2 for D (5 bases). V was shortened by 7 bases and J by 6 bases, with 16 bases between the two germline ends. There are 13 residues in the CDR3. Germline lookup yields CDR1 WSHSY and CDR2 SAAADI.

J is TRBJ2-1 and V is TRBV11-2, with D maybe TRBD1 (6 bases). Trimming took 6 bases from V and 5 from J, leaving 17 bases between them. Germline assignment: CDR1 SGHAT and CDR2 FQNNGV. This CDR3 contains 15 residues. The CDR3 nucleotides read TGTGCCAGCAGAAAAACAGGGTCCCCAAACAATGAGCAGTTCTTC. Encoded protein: CASRKTGSPNNEQFF.

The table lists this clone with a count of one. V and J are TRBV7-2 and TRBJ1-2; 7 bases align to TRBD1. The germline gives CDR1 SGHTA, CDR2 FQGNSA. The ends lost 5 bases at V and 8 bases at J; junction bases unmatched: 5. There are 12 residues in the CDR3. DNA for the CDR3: TGTGCCAGCAGCCGGTACAGGGGAGGCTACACCTTC. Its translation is CASSRYRGGYTF.

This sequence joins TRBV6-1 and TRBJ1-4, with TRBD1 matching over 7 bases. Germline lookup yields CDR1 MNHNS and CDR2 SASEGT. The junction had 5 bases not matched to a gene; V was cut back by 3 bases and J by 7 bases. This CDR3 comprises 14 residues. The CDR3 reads CASSETGRSEKLFF. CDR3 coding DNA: TGTGCCAGCAGTGAGACAGGGAGATCTGAAAAACTGTTTTTT.

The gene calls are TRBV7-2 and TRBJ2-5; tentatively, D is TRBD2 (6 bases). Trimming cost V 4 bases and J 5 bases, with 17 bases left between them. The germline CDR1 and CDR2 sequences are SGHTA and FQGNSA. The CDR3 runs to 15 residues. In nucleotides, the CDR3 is TGTGCCAGCAGCTCCGGGACTCGGGGAGTGGAGACCCAGTACTTC. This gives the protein CASSSGTRGVETQYF.